This paragraph covers one T cell receptor (beta chain) sequence. The antigen is undetermined. The entry originates in a study of CD8+ T cells in alopecia areata. About the study: Twice daily, treated patients received 5 to 10 mg of oral tofacitinib. Tofacitinib exposure lasted 6 to 18 months, followed by 6 months off drug. Percent affected scalp area, the SALT score, rated treated patients' severity.

Whole-study results and caveats: Elevated clonality characterized lesional scalp relative to normal scalp, particularly in alopecia totalis/universalis.

Following extraction, RNA underwent reverse transcription to cDNA, which served as the sequencing template. Sequencing was performed with immunoSEQ multiplex PCR; in TCRdb, only in-frame clones are kept and a portion is missing. The data contain 180,000 or so clones, 45% to 60% of them singletons. As to treatment: oral pan-JAK inhibitor, 5-10 mg twice daily. Germline V gene lookup returns CDR1 SGHRS and CDR2 YFSETQ. The CDR3 contains 15 residues. Between the trimmed V and J ends, which lost 1 base and 5 bases, there was a span of 15 bases. The sample consisted of CD8+ T cells sorted from blood, taken around week 52, from a patient treated with tofacitinib. This clonotype was obtained from a human donor with alopecia areata. The J gene is TRBJ2-5, the V gene TRBV5-1; possible D gene TRBD1, 5 bases. The CDR3 here is CASSLRQGAFETQYF. The CDR3 nucleotides read TGCGCCAGCAGCTTGCGGCAGGGCGCGTTTGAGACCCAGTACTTC. Based on the CDR3 plus reference TRBV5-1 and TRBJ2-5, the full variable domain is KAGVTQTPRYLIKTRGQQVTLSCSPISGHRSVSWYQQTPGQGLQFLFEYFSETQRNKGNFPGRFSGRQFSNSRSEMNVSTLELGDSALYLCASSLRQGAFETQYFGPGTRLLVL.